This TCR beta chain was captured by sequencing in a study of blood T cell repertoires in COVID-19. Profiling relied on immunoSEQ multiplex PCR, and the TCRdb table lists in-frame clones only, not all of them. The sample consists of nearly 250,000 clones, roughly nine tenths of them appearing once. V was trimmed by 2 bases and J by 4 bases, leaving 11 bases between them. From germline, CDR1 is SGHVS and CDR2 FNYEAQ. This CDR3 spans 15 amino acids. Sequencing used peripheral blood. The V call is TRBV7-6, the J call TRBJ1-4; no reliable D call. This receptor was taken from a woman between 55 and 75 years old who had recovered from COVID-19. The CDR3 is CASSLLVGNNEKLFF. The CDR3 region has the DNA TGTGCCAGCAGCTTATTGGTCGGTAATAATGAAAAACTGTTTTTT.